A selection of T cell receptor beta chains follows, all from one sample in a study of cytomegalovirus exposure and HLA in healthy donors. The protocol was immunoSEQ multiplex PCR, while the TCRdb copy is restricted to in-frame clones and leaves out a portion. The sample has approximately 110,000 clones; roughly 68% are singletons. Sequencing was performed on PBMCs. The receptors shown here come from a man in his thirties or forties in good health and CMV-seropositive. Each CDR3 is given with its conserved first and last residue. The D gene is left open where the match is weak. Rows may omit the clone size; those that give it use once, few, many or a size class.

V gene	D gene	clone size	CDR3 length	J gene	CDR3 protein	CDR3 DNA
TRBV30	-	few	13	TRBJ2-1	CAWSFHREGEQFF	TGTGCCTGGAGTTTTCACAGGGAGGGGGAGCAGTTCTTC
TRBV28	TRBD1	-	13	TRBJ2-5	CASRKQGGETQYF	TGTGCCAGCAGAAAACAGGGGGGAGAGACCCAGTACTTC
TRBV5-5	-	once	15	TRBJ2-5	CASSPVAAYQETQYF	TGTGCCAGCAGCCCGGTGGCGGCTTACCAAGAGACCCAGTACTTC
TRBV5-4	TRBD2	few	15	TRBJ2-5	CASSWRSSGQETQYF	TGTGCCAGCAGCTGGAGGTCTAGCGGACAAGAGACCCAGTACTTC
TRBV11-1	-	-	13	TRBJ1-1	CASSPYRETEAFF	TGTGCCAGCAGCCCGTACAGGGAAACTGAAGCTTTCTTT
TRBV5-1	TRBD2	-	16	TRBJ2-3	CASSLDAGGSTDTQYF	TGCGCCAGCAGCTTGGATGCGGGAGGGAGCACAGATACGCAGTATTTT
TRBV5-4	TRBD2	-	17	TRBJ2-1	CASSLAGVVAGDHEQFF	TGTGCCAGCAGCTTGGCCGGTGTGGTGGCGGGGGACCATGAGCAGTTCTTC
TRBV5-6	TRBD1	-	17	TRBJ1-2	CASSSRDRGGSRDGYTF	TGTGCCAGCAGCTCCAGGGACAGGGGGGGAAGTCGAGATGGCTACACCTTC
TRBV7-3	-	-	15	TRBJ2-5	CASSFGTGVQETQYF	TGTGCCAGCAGCTTCGGTACAGGCGTCCAAGAGACCCAGTACTTC
TRBV30	-	-	13	TRBJ1-1	CAWSPRANTEAFF	TGTGCCTGGAGTCCGAGGGCAAACACTGAAGCTTTCTTT
TRBV23-1	TRBD1	-	21	TRBJ2-6	CASSQPGTGPRCRSGANVLTF	TGCGCCAGCAGTCAACCTGGGACAGGGCCCCGCTGCAGGTCTGGGGCCAACGTCCTGACTTTC
TRBV5-6	TRBD1	-	16	TRBJ1-2	CASRLWTGGLPYGYTF	TGTGCCAGCAGGTTGTGGACAGGGGGCCTCCCCTATGGCTACACCTTC
TRBV29-1	-	once	13	TRBJ1-1	CSVEARPNTEAFF	TGCAGCGTTGAGGCCAGGCCGAACACTGAAGCTTTCTTT
TRBV7-2	TRBD2	-	14	TRBJ2-2	CASSVERGTGELFF	TGTGCCAGCAGCGTAGAGCGGGGGACCGGGGAGCTGTTTTTT
TRBV9	-	-	16	TRBJ1-5	CASSVGGGTSNQPQHF	TGTGCCAGCAGCGTCGGGGGGGGGACGAGCAATCAGCCCCAGCATTTT
TRBV9	-	once	15	TRBJ1-1	CASSSSQGGRTEAFF	TGTGCCAGCAGCTCCTCTCAGGGTGGGAGGACTGAAGCTTTCTTT
TRBV5-6	-	-	15	TRBJ1-1	CASSYAGVMNTEAFF	TGTGCCAGCAGCTACGCAGGGGTTATGAACACTGAAGCTTTCTTT
TRBV30	TRBD1	-	15	TRBJ1-5	CAWSSRQGLSEPQHF	TGTGCCTGGAGTAGCAGACAGGGCTTAAGTGAGCCCCAGCATTTT
TRBV27	-	once	14	TRBJ2-7	CASSFYGGPYEQYF	TGTGCCAGCAGTTTCTACGGCGGCCCCTACGAGCAGTACTTC
TRBV27	-	many	13	TRBJ2-2	CASRPSASGELFF	TGTGCCAGCAGGCCTTCAGCGTCCGGGGAGCTGTTTTTT
TRBV12-5	-	-	16	TRBJ1-4	CASGLVRTSAAGKLFF	TGTGCTAGTGGTTTGGTACGGACTTCGGCGGCGGGAAAACTGTTTTTT
TRBV7-2	TRBD1	once	14	TRBJ1-2	CASSRDRGYYGYTF	TGTGCCAGCAGCCGGGACAGGGGGTACTATGGCTACACCTTC
TRBV5-1	-	-	13	TRBJ1-5	CASSLRGNQPQHF	TGCGCCAGCAGCTTGCGGGGTAATCAGCCCCAGCATTTT
TRBV27	-	-	16	TRBJ1-2	CASSSAIGGVDYGYTF	TGTGCCAGCAGTTCCGCGATTGGGGGGGTCGACTATGGCTACACCTTC
TRBV10-3	-	-	14	TRBJ1-1	CAISESSGGGEAFF	TGTGCCATCAGTGAGTCCTCTGGGGGAGGGGAAGCTTTCTTT
TRBV9	-	-	14	TRBJ1-6	CASRRQELNSPLHF	TGTGCCAGCAGACGACAGGAACTTAATTCACCCCTCCACTTT
TRBV5-5	-	once	13	TRBJ2-1	CASSFSIANEQFF	TGTGCCAGCAGCTTCTCTATTGCCAATGAGCAGTTCTTC
TRBV25-1	-	-	16	TRBJ2-3	CASSEWAGKSTDTQYF	TGTGCCAGCAGCGAATGGGCCGGGAAAAGCACAGATACGCAGTATTTT
TRBV11-3	-	few	14	TRBJ1-2	CASSLEGENYGYTF	TGTGCCAGCAGCTTAGAGGGAGAAAACTATGGCTACACCTTC
TRBV6-5	TRBD1	-	13	TRBJ2-5	CASSSRGSFSLYF	TGTGCCAGCAGCAGCAGGGGGTCTTTTAGTCTGTACTTC
TRBV7-9	TRBD2	-	16	TRBJ2-1	CASSLIGGGNYNEQFF	TGTGCCAGCAGCTTAATCGGCGGGGGGAATTACAATGAGCAGTTCTTC
TRBV5-5	TRBD1	-	16	TRBJ1-5	CASSWGGWTGYQPQHF	TGTGCCAGCAGCTGGGGGGGGTGGACAGGGTATCAGCCCCAGCATTTT
TRBV5-1	TRBD1	-	14	TRBJ1-4	CASSEGTGLEKLFF	TGCGCCAGCAGCGAAGGGACAGGGTTAGAAAAACTGTTTTTT
TRBV5-1	TRBD1	once	19	TRBJ2-2	CASSFASRTGTGGTGELFF	TGCGCCAGCAGCTTCGCCTCTCGAACCGGGACAGGGGGCACCGGGGAGCTGTTTTTT
TRBV7-2	TRBD1	-	15	TRBJ2-2	CASSSRTGGTGELFF	TGTGCCAGCAGCTCAAGGACAGGGGGCACCGGGGAGCTGTTTTTT
TRBV7-2	-	-	12	TRBJ2-7	CASKRGGYEQYF	TGTGCCAGCAAGAGGGGGGGATACGAGCAGTACTTC
TRBV25-1	-	-	15	TRBJ1-4	CASSSPDIGYEKLFF	TGTGCCAGCAGTTCCCCGGACATAGGATACGAAAAACTGTTTTTT
TRBV6-1	-	-	15	TRBJ1-1	CASSDTWGAGTEAFF	TGTGCCAGCAGTGATACATGGGGAGCGGGCACTGAAGCTTTCTTT
TRBV6-6	TRBD1	-	16	TRBJ1-1	CASSYTRTGAYTEAFF	TGTGCCAGCAGTTACACCCGGACAGGGGCCTACACTGAAGCTTTCTTT
TRBV11-3	-	once	13	TRBJ1-5	CASSFKEDQPQHF	TGTGCCAGCAGCTTCAAGGAGGATCAGCCCCAGCATTTT
TRBV6-1	TRBD1	-	14	TRBJ1-2	CASSEFGGQGFCTF	TGTGCCAGCAGTGAGTTCGGAGGACAGGGGTTTTGCACCTTC
TRBV4-1	-	-	16	TRBJ2-3	CASSQDAVQGTDTQYF	TGCGCCAGCAGCCAAGATGCAGTACAGGGTACGGATACGCAGTATTTT
TRBV28	TRBD1	-	15	TRBJ2-1	CASSEDRGSYNEQFF	TGTGCCAGCAGCGAGGACAGGGGCAGCTACAATGAGCAGTTCTTC
TRBV7-9	TRBD2	-	15	TRBJ2-3	CASVLVAGGTDTQYF	TGTGCCAGCGTGCTGGTAGCGGGGGGGACAGATACGCAGTATTTT
TRBV9	TRBD2	-	16	TRBJ2-5	CASSATSGGYQETQYF	TGTGCCAGCAGCGCGACTAGCGGGGGTTACCAAGAGACCCAGTACTTC
TRBV6-6	TRBD1	-	13	TRBJ1-2	CASGGTGNYGYTF	TGTGCCAGCGGAGGGACAGGGAACTATGGCTACACCTTC
TRBV30	-	once	14	TRBJ1-1	CAWRRGQLNTEAFF	TGTGCCTGGAGGCGCGGACAGCTGAACACTGAAGCTTTCTTT
TRBV5-1	-	-	14	TRBJ2-5	CASSLTGSEETQYF	TGCGCCAGCAGCTTAACGGGGTCGGAGGAGACCCAGTACTTC
TRBV5-1	TRBD1	once	15	TRBJ2-5	CASSLLAGGQETQYF	TGCGCCAGCAGCTTGTTGGCAGGGGGCCAAGAGACCCAGTACTTC
TRBV7-2	TRBD2	-	16	TRBJ2-1	CASSSLLAAPGNEQFF	TGTGCCAGCAGCTCGCTACTAGCGGCTCCGGGGAATGAGCAGTTCTTC
TRBV29-1	-	-	18	TRBJ2-2	CSVEVRATGSLDTGELFF	TGCAGCGTTGAAGTTCGTGCGACTGGTTCCCTCGACACCGGGGAGCTGTTTTTT
TRBV28	-	-	12	TRBJ2-1	CASSPGNNEQFF	TGTGCCAGCAGCCCAGGGAACAATGAGCAGTTCTTC
TRBV19	TRBD1	-	17	TRBJ1-5	CANKSGRTGDGGQPQHF	TGTGCCAATAAGAGCGGTAGGACAGGGGATGGGGGTCAGCCCCAGCATTTT
TRBV29-1	-	-	14	TRBJ1-5	CSVEVTGGARPQHF	TGCAGCGTTGAAGTGACGGGGGGGGCCCGGCCCCAGCATTTT
TRBV7-8	TRBD1	once	15	TRBJ1-5	CASSPYRGPSQPQHF	TGTGCCAGCAGCCCGTACAGGGGCCCTAGTCAGCCCCAGCATTTT